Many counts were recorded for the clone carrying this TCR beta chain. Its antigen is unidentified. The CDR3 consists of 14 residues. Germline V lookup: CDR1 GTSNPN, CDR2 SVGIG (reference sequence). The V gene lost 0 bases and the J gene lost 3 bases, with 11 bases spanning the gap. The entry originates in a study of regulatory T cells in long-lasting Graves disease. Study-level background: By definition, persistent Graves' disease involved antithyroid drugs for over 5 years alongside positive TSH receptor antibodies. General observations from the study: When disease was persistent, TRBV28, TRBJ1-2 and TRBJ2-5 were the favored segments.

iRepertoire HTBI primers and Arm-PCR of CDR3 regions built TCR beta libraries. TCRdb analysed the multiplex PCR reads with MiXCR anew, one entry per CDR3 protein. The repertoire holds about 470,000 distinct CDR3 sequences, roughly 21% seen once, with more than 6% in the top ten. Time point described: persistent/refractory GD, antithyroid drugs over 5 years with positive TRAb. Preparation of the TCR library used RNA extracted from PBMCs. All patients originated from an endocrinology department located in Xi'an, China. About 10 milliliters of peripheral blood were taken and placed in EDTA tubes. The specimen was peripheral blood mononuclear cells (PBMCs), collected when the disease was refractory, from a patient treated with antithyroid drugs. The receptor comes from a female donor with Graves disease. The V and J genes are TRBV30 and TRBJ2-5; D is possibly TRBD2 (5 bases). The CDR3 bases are TGTGCCTGGAGTGTAGGTTACGGGAAAGAGACCCAGTACTTC. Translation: CAWSVGYGKETQYF.